This T cell receptor beta chain appears in the sequencing data of a study of glioma-infiltrating T cells after dendritic cell vaccination. CDR3 length: 11 amino acids. V lost 4 bases and J lost 4, with 7 bases in between. Germline CDR1 SQVTM, CDR2 ANQGSEA. The data were produced by immunoSEQ multiplex PCR, yet TCRdb's version contains in-frame clones alone and is incomplete. The repertoire holds 55,000 to 75,000 clones, with 81% as singletons. This TCR came from a human donor with glioblastoma. Material: blood, obtained before dendritic cell vaccination. This chain links TRBV29-1 with TRBJ1-1; no reliable D call. The CDR3 DNA reads as TGCAGCGTTGTTCCGTTCACTGAAGCTTTCTTT. Translated: CSVVPFTEAFF. The full variable domain, completed using reference TRBV29-1 and TRBJ1-1, is SAVISQKPSRDICQRGTSLTIQCQVDSQVTMMFWYRQQPGQSLTLIATANQGSEATYESGFVIDKFPISRPNLTFSTLTVSNMSPEDSSIYLCSVVPFTEAFFGQGTRLTVV.